In this sample, the clone carrying this T cell receptor beta chain turned up a few times. What it binds is unknown. The sample's time point: blood 2 weeks post-SBRT. The treatment: 15 Gy SBRT to primary tumor, nephrectomy 4 weeks later. Serial blood draws occurred at baseline and 2 and 4 weeks post-SBRT. The record originates from a study of radiation and T cells in renal cell carcinoma. The study's findings and limits: No pretreatment tumor biopsies were available for baseline clonotypes. In blood, top tumor clones expanded by 2 weeks, shrinking by 4.

The CDR3 sequence is 12 residues long. Germline-derived CDR1 and CDR2 are KGHSH and LQKENI. V was cut by 3 bases and J by 11 bases, with 13 bases left in between. The assay was immunoSEQ multiplex PCR, and TCRdb's table has in-frame clones only and misses some. The sample has some 60,000 clones; roughly four fifths are singletons. V gene TRBV18 combines with J gene TRBJ1-1, with D hard to call. This specimen consisted of blood, obtained from a patient whose treatment included radiotherapy and nephrectomy. The sequence derives from a man aged 55-75 years with renal cell carcinoma. CDR3 residues: CASSPASLGAFF. The DNA for the CDR3 is TGTGCCAGCTCACCGGCGTCCCTGGGGGCTTTCTTT.